One and the same sample provided the 13 T cell receptor beta chains below, sequenced in a study of HIV-infected patients and healthy controls. Roughly three months, about 14 weeks, into antiretroviral therapy, follow-up blood was collected. All unsorted peripheral T cells were captured because whole blood was used without fractionation. cDNA was made from about 500 ng RNA using alpha and beta constant primers. Separate chain-specific third strand synthesis with multiplexing indices produced the alpha and beta libraries. TCRdb called the 5' RACE reads again in MiXCR, with one record for every CDR3 protein. This table has 14,000 or so distinct CDR3 sequences, roughly 12% appearing once. The sample here was blood, taken during antiretroviral therapy. These TCRs come from an adult with HIV infection. The donor label of this sample is uncertain.

This chain connects TRBV19 to TRBJ2-1; TRBD2 matches 14 bases. Losses at the gene ends were 8 bases for V and 10 bases for J; bases not matched to a gene: 7. The CDR3 is 14 residues long. The germline V gene encodes CDR1 LNHDA and CDR2 SQIVND (reference sequence). CDR3 sequence (DNA): TGTGCCAGTCAAGGACTAGCGGGGGGCTGGGAGCAGTTCTTC. It is translated as CASQGLAGGWEQFF.

The table lists this clonotype with many counts. The chain has TRBV2 and TRBJ2-7; 8 bases fit TRBD2. Looked up from germline, CDR1 is SNHLY and CDR2 is FYNNEI. CDR3 length equals 13 residues. Unmatched junction bases numbered 3, after V lost 3 bases and J lost 5 bases. The CDR3, as DNA: TGTGCCAGCAGTGACAGCGGGAGCAACGAGCAGTACTTC. It translates to CASSDSGSNEQYF. Based on the CDR3 plus reference TRBV2 and TRBJ2-7, the full variable domain is EPEVTQTPSHQVTQMGQEVILRCVPISNHLYFYWYRQILGQKVEFLVSFYNNEISEKSEIFDDQFSVERPDGSNFTLKIRSTKLEDSAMYFCASSDSGSNEQYFGPGTRLTVT.

By frequency in the sample, this clonotype is medium-sized. The genes are TRBV7-2 and TRBJ2-7; a weak D match, TRBD2 (5 bases). V was trimmed by 5 bases and J by 2 bases, leaving 10 bases between them. The length of the CDR3 is 13 residues. CDR1 and CDR2 (germline): SGHTA, FQGNSA. CDR3 loop: CASSPSRAYEQYF. CDR3 nucleotides: TGTGCCAGCAGCCCATCGAGGGCCTACGAGCAGTACTTC.

This clonotype was seen many times. The rearrangement links TRBV11-2 to TRBJ1-4, with a tentative D call TRBD1 (6 bases). Trimming stripped 5 bases from V and 7 bases from J, with 17 bases between. This CDR3 spans 15 amino acids. Germline CDR1 and CDR2: SGHAT and FQNNGV. In DNA form, the CDR3 reads TGTGCCAGCAGCGCAGCCCAGGGGATTAGTGAAAAACTGTTTTTT. It encodes CASSAAQGISEKLFF. Filled out from reference TRBV11-2 and TRBJ1-4, the complete variable domain reads EAGVAQSPRYKIIEKRQSVAFWCNPISGHATLYWYQQILGQGPKLLIQFQNNGVVDDSQLPKDRFSAERLKGVDSTLKIQPAKLEDSAVYLCASSAAQGISEKLFFGSGTQLSVL.

This clonotype appeared many times. The V gene is TRBV10-3, the J gene TRBJ2-1; D call uncertain. V was pared by 4 bases and J by 4 bases, with 8 bases between. CDR1 is ENHRY, CDR2 SYGVKD, per germline. The CDR3 totals 13 residues. CDR3 coding DNA: TGTGCCATCAGTGTGGGCAGTTACAATGAGCAGTTCTTC. It yields the protein CAISVGSYNEQFF.

Ten or more counts support this clonotype. This chain connects TRBV7-9 to TRBJ2-5; the D gene is possibly TRBD2 (5 bases). This CDR3 contains 15 residues. Trimming removed 1 base from V and 4 bases from J, with 13 bases in between. From germline, CDR1 is SEHNR and CDR2 FQNEAQ (reference sequence). The CDR3, as DNA: TGTGCCAGCAGCTTAGGCCGGGGTGGCACAGAGACCCAGTACTTC. Protein sequence: CASSLGRGGTETQYF.

This clonotype was seen many times. DNA for the CDR3: TGCGCCAGCAGCTTGGCCGGGACAGGCTACGAGCAGTACTTC. This sequence encodes CASSLAGTGYEQYF. J is TRBJ2-7 and V is TRBV5-1, with 8 bases matching TRBD1. Germline V lookup: CDR1 SGHRS, CDR2 YFSETQ. The trim removed 0 bases at V and 3 bases at J, leaving 2 bases unmatched. This CDR3 region has 14 residues.

This clonotype was recorded at least ten times. V and J are TRBV20-1 and TRBJ2-1, with 13 positions matching TRBD2. The CDR3 runs to 20 residues. V lost 2 bases to trimming and J lost 5 bases; unmatched junction nucleotides: 18. Per the germline V gene, CDR1 is DFQATT and CDR2 is SNEGSKA (reference sequence). Here the CDR3 DNA reads TGCAGTGCTAGAAGGCCCTCTGTTTCCACTAGCGGGAGGGTAGACAATGAGCAGTTCTTC. As protein: CSARRPSVSTSGRVDNEQFF.

Ten or more counts support this clonotype. This rearrangement joins TRBV7-6 to TRBJ2-7, with unresolved D. CDR1 is SGHVS and CDR2 is FNYEAQ in the germline V gene. The CDR3 has 16 amino acids. Between the trimmed V and J ends, which lost 5 bases and 0 bases, there was a span of 17 bases. Here the CDR3 DNA reads TGTGCCAGCAGCCCTCAACCTCTACCTACCTCCTACGAGCAGTACTTC. Protein: CASSPQPLPTSYEQYF.

This clonotype has a handful of counts. J is TRBJ2-3 and V is TRBV6-1; 13 bases align to TRBD2. Germline CDR1 is MNHNS and CDR2 is SASEGT. Trimming removed 6 bases from V and 0 bases from J; junction bases left unmatched: 0. The CDR3 loop spans 15 amino acids. The CDR3 region has the DNA TGTGCCAGCAGGGGACTAGCGGGAAGCACAGATACGCAGTATTTT. Its protein product is CASRGLAGSTDTQYF.

This clonotype came up many times. The rearrangement joins TRBV19 to TRBJ2-2; the match to TRBD1 covers 9 bases. V lost 4 bases to trimming and J lost 4 bases; unmatched junction nucleotides: 7. The CDR3 loop spans 16 amino acids. CDR1 is LNHDA and CDR2 is SQIVND in the germline V gene (reference sequence). The CDR3 loop is CASSTRRTGATGELFF. The CDR3 DNA reads as TGTGCCAGTAGTACCCGCCGGACAGGGGCCACCGGGGAGCTGTTTTTT.

This clonotype was found many times. The chain is built from TRBV30 and TRBJ1-4, with no clear D. The CDR3 has 14 residues. Trimming pared 2 bases from V and 7 bases from J, leaving 14 bases between. Germline loops: CDR1 GTSNPN, CDR2 SVGIG (reference sequence). The CDR3 region has the DNA TGTGCCTGGAGTCCCAACAAGGAGGCTGAAAAACTGTTTTTT. This encodes CAWSPNKEAEKLFF.

At least ten counts were recorded for this clonotype. The chain carries TRBV11-1 and TRBJ2-5; 7 nucleotides align to TRBD2. The germline V gene encodes CDR1 SGHAT and CDR2 FQDESV (reference sequence). The CDR3 is 13 residues long. V lost 5 bases and J lost 6; bases outside the gene matches: 6. The CDR3 DNA is TGTGCCAGCAGCACCGAACTAGCGCAGACCCAGTACTTC. This sequence encodes CASSTELAQTQYF. Variable domain in full (rest from reference TRBV11-1 and TRBJ2-5): EAEVAQSPRYKITEKSQAVAFWCDPISGHATLYWYRQILGQGPELLVQFQDESVVDDSQLPKDRFSAERLKGVDSTLKIQPAELGDSAMYLCASSTELAQTQYFGPGTRLLVL.